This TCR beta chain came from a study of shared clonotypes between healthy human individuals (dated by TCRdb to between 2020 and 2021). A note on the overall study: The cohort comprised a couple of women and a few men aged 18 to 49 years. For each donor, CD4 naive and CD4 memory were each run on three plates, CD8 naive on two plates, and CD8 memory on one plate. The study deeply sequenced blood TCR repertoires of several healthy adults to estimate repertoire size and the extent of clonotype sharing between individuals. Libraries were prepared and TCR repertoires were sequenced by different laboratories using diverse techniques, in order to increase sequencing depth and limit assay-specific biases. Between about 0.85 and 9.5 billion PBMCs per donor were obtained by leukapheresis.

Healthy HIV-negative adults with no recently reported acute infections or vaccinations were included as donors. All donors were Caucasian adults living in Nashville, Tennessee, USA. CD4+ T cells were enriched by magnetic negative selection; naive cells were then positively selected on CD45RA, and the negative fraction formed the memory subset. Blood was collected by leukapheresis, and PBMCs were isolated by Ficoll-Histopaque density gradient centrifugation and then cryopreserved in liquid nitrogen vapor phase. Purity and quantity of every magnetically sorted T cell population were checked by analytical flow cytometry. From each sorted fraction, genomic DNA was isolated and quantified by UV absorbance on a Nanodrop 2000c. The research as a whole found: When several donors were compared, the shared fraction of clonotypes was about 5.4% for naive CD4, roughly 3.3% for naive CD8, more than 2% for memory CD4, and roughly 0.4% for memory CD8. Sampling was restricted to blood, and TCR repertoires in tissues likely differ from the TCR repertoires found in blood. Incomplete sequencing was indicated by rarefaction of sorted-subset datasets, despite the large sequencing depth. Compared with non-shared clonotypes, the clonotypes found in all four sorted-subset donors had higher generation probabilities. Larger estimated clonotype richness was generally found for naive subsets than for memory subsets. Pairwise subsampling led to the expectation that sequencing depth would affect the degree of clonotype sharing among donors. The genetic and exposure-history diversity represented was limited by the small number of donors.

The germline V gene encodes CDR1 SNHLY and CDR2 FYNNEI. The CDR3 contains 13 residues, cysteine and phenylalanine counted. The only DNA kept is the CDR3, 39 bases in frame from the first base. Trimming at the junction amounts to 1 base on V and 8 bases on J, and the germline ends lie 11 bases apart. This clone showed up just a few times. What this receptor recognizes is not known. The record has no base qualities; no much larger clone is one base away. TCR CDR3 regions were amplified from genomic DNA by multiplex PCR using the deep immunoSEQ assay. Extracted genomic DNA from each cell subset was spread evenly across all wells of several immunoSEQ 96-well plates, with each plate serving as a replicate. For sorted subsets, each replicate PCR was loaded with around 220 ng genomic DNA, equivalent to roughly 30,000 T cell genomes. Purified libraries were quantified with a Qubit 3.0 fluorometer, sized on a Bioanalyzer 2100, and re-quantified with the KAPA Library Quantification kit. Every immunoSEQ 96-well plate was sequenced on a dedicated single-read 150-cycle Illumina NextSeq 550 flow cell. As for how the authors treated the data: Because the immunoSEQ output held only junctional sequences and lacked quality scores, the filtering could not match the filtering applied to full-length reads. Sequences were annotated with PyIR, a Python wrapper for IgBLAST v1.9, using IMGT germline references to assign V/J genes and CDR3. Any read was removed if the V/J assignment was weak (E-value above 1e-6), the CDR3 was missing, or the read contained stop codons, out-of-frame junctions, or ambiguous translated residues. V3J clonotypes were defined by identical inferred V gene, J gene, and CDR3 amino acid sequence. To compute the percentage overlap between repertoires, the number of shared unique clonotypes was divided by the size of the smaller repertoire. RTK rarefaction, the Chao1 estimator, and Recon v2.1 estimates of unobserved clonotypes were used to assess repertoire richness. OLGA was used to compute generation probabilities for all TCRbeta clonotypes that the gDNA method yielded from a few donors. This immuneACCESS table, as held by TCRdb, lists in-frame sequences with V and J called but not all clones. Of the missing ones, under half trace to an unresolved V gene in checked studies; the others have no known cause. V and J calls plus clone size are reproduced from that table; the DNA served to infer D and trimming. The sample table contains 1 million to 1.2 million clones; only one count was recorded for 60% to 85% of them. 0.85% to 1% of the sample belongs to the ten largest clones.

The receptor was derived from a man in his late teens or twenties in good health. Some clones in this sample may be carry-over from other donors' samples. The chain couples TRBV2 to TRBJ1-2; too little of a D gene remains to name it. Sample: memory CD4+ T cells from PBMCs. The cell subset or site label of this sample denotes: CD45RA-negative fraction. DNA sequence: TGTGCCAGCAGTGAAGAGCTCCTGCAGGGCTACACCTTC. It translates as CASSEELLQGYTF.